A selection of T cell receptor beta chains follows, all from one sample in a study of blood T cell repertoires in COVID-19. This table comes from immunoSEQ multiplex PCR, and its TCRdb copy is limited to in-frame clones, with some not included. The table lists about 250,000 clones, just over 85% of them singletons. The sequenced material came from PBMCs or T cells enriched from blood (not recorded which). These receptors were collected from a man in his late teens or twenties who had recovered from COVID-19. The CDR3 runs from the conserved cysteine through the conserved F or W. D genes are given only for firm matches. Only part of the rows carry a size: once, few, many, or a class if the clone is expanded.

j_call,d_call,clone_size,v_call,cdr3_nt,cdr3_aa
TRBJ2-6,TRBD1,.,TRBV5-1,TGCGCCAGCAGCTTGGAGGGGGCTAACGTTGGGGCCAACGTCCTGACTTTC,CASSLEGANVGANVLTF
TRBJ2-7,TRBD1,.,TRBV9,TGTGCCAGCAGCGCGGGACAGGGACTCTCCTACGAGCAGTACTTC,CASSAGQGLSYEQYF
TRBJ2-5,TRBD1,.,TRBV7-9,TGTGCCAGCAGCTGGGTGGGACAGGGGGCAGGGGAGACCCAGTACTTC,CASSWVGQGAGETQYF
TRBJ1-1,.,.,TRBV11-1,TGTGCCAGCAGCCAGGGGTTAGGGTTCACTGAAGCTTTCTTT,CASSQGLGFTEAFF
TRBJ2-7,TRBD1,.,TRBV5-1,TGCGCCAGCAGCCTGGACAGGGTTGGAAACGAGCAGTACTTC,CASSLDRVGNEQYF
TRBJ2-7,.,.,TRBV19,TGTGCCAGTTCACGGGAACGGCTAGGGGAGCAGTACTTC,CASSRERLGEQYF
TRBJ2-2,TRBD1,.,TRBV30,TGTGCCTCCCGCCCCTTAGGACAGGGGGAAGGCGGGGAGCTGTTTTTT,CASRPLGQGEGGELFF
TRBJ1-1,.,.,TRBV9,TGTGCCAGCAGCGGCGATGGGGGGAGGTCCGGAGGCACTGAAGCTTTCTTT,CASSGDGGRSGGTEAFF
TRBJ1-3,.,.,TRBV19,TGTGCCAGTAGTCCACAGGGCCCTGGAAACACCATATATTTT,CASSPQGPGNTIYF
TRBJ2-7,.,.,TRBV7-6,TGTGCCAGCAGCCCGCCGGGACTTGCTGCCTACGAGCAGTACTTC,CASSPPGLAAYEQYF
TRBJ1-2,TRBD1,few,TRBV20-1,TGCAGTGCAGGGGGCGCGTCCGGCTACACCTTC,CSAGGASGYTF